Below are 11 T cell receptor beta chains sequenced from a single sample in a study of shared clonotypes between healthy human individuals. Libraries were prepared by immunoSEQ multiplex PCR; TCRdb keeps only in-frame clonotypes and omits some of them. In the table there are 640,000 or so clones, roughly 78% of which are singletons. Sequencing used memory CD4+ T cells sorted from blood. Described subset: CD45RA-negative fraction. These receptors were taken from a woman aged 25 to 39 in good health.

This clone was found a few times. The chain uses TRBV6-6 and TRBJ2-1, with TRBD2 matching over 15 bases. The CDR3 consists of 15 residues. Losses at the gene ends were 6 bases for V and 9 bases for J; bases not matched to a gene: 6. In germline, CDR1 is MNHNY, CDR2 SVGAGI (reference sequence). This CDR3 reads CASSGLAGGSGEQFF. The CDR3 nucleotides are TGTGCCAGCAGCGGACTAGCGGGAGGGTCGGGTGAGCAGTTCTTC.

J is TRBJ1-1 and V is TRBV15; the D is unclear. V was cut by 0 bases and J by 4 bases, with 12 bases left in between. Germline V CDR1 and CDR2: LNHNV, YYDKDF (reference sequence). The CDR3 covers 15 residues. CDR3 residues: CATSRDWAVGTEAFF. The CDR3 DNA sequence: TGTGCCACCAGCAGAGATTGGGCAGTAGGCACTGAAGCTTTCTTT.

The table lists this clone with a few counts. The rearrangement uses TRBV28 and TRBJ2-7; D is perhaps TRBD2 (5 bases). Germline CDR1 MDHEN, CDR2 SYDVKM. The CDR3 runs 16 residues. Trimming cost V 3 bases and J 2 bases, with 17 bases left between them. The CDR3 DNA sequence: TGTGCCAGCAGTTTCCAGTACAGCCTGACTACCTACGAGCAGTACTTC. It specifies CASSFQYSLTTYEQYF.

The chain has TRBV5-1 and TRBJ2-7, with 11 bases aligning to TRBD1. The germline V gene has CDR1 SGHRS and CDR2 YFSETQ. The CDR3 length is 14 residues. Trimming took 6 bases from V and 2 from J; bases not matched to a gene: 4. The CDR3 region is CASTTGQGAYEQYF. CDR3 nucleotides: TGCGCCAGCACCACGGGACAGGGGGCCTACGAGCAGTACTTC.

This clone was observed a handful of times. This CDR3 fails to terminate in the conserved phenylalanine or tryptophan, so it likely reflects a read error. No DNA is shown, since the ends of the CDR3 on it are uncertain; the CDR3 is the one TCRdb lists. The chain joins TRBV6-5 to TRBJ2-7; TRBD2 is the table's D call and was not checked against the DNA. The CDR3 numbers 8 amino acids, ends counted. CDR1 MNHEY and CDR2 SVGAGI come from the germline V gene. CDR3 residues: CASSYPGG.

V usage is TRBV7-7 and J usage is TRBJ2-5, with TRBD1 matching over 9 bases. Trimming at V came to 4 bases and at J to 2 bases, leaving 5 bases not matched to a gene. This CDR3 has 15 amino acids. CDR1 is SSHAT and CDR2 is FNYEAQ in the germline V gene (reference sequence). The CDR3 DNA is TGTGCCAGCAGCTCGCAGACAGGGGGGCAAGAGACCCAGTACTTC. Protein sequence: CASSSQTGGQETQYF.

The chain couples TRBV4-1 to TRBJ2-3; 10 nucleotides agree with TRBD2. This CDR3 spans 16 amino acids. After removal of 4 bases from V and 5 bases from J, the junction contained 9 bases not matched to a gene. From germline, CDR1 is MGHRA and CDR2 YSYEKL. This CDR3 reads CASSPQAGGTGDTQYF. Written as DNA, the CDR3 is TGCGCCAGCAGCCCCCAAGCGGGAGGGACCGGAGATACGCAGTATTTT.

The chain uses TRBV5-4 and TRBJ2-1; 7 bases match TRBD1. The ends lost 4 bases at V and 0 bases at J; junction bases unmatched: 4. Germline CDR1 reads SGHNT; CDR2 reads YYREEE (reference sequence). There are 15 residues in the CDR3. The CDR3 nucleotides read TGTGCCAGCAGCGCCGACAGGGCCTCCTACAATGAGCAGTTCTTC. Translation gives CASSADRASYNEQFF.

The sample holds many counts of this clone. The chain combines TRBV5-6 with TRBJ1-3; possibly TRBD1 for D (5 bases). V shed 3 bases and J shed 0 bases, with 13 bases lying between them. Germline V CDR1 and CDR2: SGHDT, YYEEEE. The CDR3 is 16 residues long. In DNA form, the CDR3 reads TGTGCCAGCAGCTCTGTGACAGCTTTCTCTGGAAACACCATATATTTT. As protein: CASSSVTAFSGNTIYF.

The J gene is TRBJ2-7, the V gene TRBV7-7; 8 nucleotides align to TRBD1. V shed 1 base, J shed 2 bases, and the junction held 4 bases outside the gene matches. Germline V gene lookup returns CDR1 SSHAT and CDR2 FNYEAQ (reference sequence). This CDR3 is 15 amino acids long. The CDR3 sequence: CASSLEQGETYEQYF. The CDR3 DNA follows: TGTGCCAGCAGCTTAGAACAGGGGGAGACCTACGAGCAGTACTTC.

The V call is TRBV10-3, the J call TRBJ2-2, with D maybe TRBD2 (5 bases). V lost 4 bases, J lost 0 bases, and 9 bases lay in between. The V gene's germline CDR1 is ENHRY and CDR2 SYGVKD. The CDR3 is 15 residues long. The CDR3 DNA reads TGTGCCATCAGTGGCGGGCCCGCGAACACCGGGGAGCTGTTTTTT. Encoded protein: CAISGGPANTGELFF.